These T cell receptor beta chains were read from a single sample in a study of T cell changes during pregnancy in multiple sclerosis. Using immunoSEQ multiplex PCR, the repertoire was profiled, and TCRdb retains in-frame clones only, with some absent. The sample gives 35,000 to 45,000 clones, 90% of which show up once; 4% to 5% is in the top ten. The starting material was peripheral blood, obtained in the second trimester of pregnancy. All receptors derive from a female donor in good health, enrolled as a control in a pregnancy study. Each CDR3 is given with its conserved first and last residue. Rows give clone size only sometimes, using once, few, many, or a class for an expanded clone.

NA	TRBV30	TRBJ1-6	CAWTRLTGQGNNSPLHF
few	TRBV6-1	TRBJ1-2	CASSGGQGYGYTF
NA	TRBV27	TRBJ2-7	CASSLGAGAPGEQYF
NA	TRBV16	TRBJ1-1	CASSQISTNTEAFF
NA	TRBV5-8	TRBJ2-1	CASSLGSGRDEQFF
NA	TRBV27	TRBJ2-3	CASSMGAGVPLLTDTQYF
NA	TRBV18	TRBJ1-2	CASSPPGDRGRKGYTF
NA	TRBV7-2	TRBJ2-1	CASSPRTSGRSSYNEQFF
NA	TRBV30	TRBJ2-3	CAWALRGLGQYF
NA	TRBV27	TRBJ1-2	CASSRTGGLYGYTF
once	TRBV6-5	TRBJ1-2	CASSSSGQGRDGYTF
NA	TRBV5-1	TRBJ2-1	CASSLEASGSNEQFF
NA	TRBV5-1	TRBJ2-3	CASSLARGGRGDTQYF
NA	TRBV30	TRBJ1-6	CAWTKERGANSPLHF
NA	TRBV6-5	TRBJ2-5	CASRQTSGGATQYF
NA	TRBV19	TRBJ1-5	CASSIGGGSRQPQHF
NA	TRBV6-5	TRBJ2-5	CASSYSKRGRGETQYF
once	TRBV7-7	TRBJ1-6	CASSLFRGRDVKLNSPLHF
NA	TRBV6-6	TRBJ2-5	CASSYLAGSGGETQYF
NA	TRBV5-1	TRBJ2-6	CASSLGPSGKRTRGANVLTF
NA	TRBV7-2	TRBJ2-3	CASSSGLAAPDNTQYF
NA	TRBV6-5	TRBJ1-2	CASSYPAGYGYTF